Given below is one T cell receptor (beta chain) in context. This sample is part of a study of blood T cell repertoires in COVID-19. For the study at large: PBMCs, B-cell-depleted T cells, or T cells provided the cDNA or gDNA that made up the material.

How the authors handled the data: Scientists estimated how many nucleated cells there were by amplifying reference gene primers. Here immunoSEQ multiplex PCR was the method, and the copy in TCRdb shows in-frame clones only, minus some. The V and J calls and clone size come from that table; D and trimming were worked out from the DNA. The table includes 200,000 to 250,000 clones, around 83% detected once. Enrolled during active infection, Seattle patients were then followed longitudinally. There are 14 residues in the CDR3. Germline V gene data show CDR1 as SNHLY and CDR2 as FYNNEI. Trimming cost V 2 bases and J 0 bases, with 2 bases left between them.

The source is a woman between 50 and 59 years old with COVID-19, enrolled during active disease. Input material: peripheral blood. The chain couples TRBV2 to TRBJ1-6; no definite D call. The CDR3 here is CASSEYSYNSPLHF. CDR3 coding DNA: TGTGCCAGCAGTGAATACTCCTATAATTCACCCCTCCACTTT.